The clone carrying this T cell receptor (beta chain) was seen just once. Sequencing used immunoSEQ multiplex PCR; TCRdb keeps in-frame clones, though not all of them. The top ten hold about 15% of the sample, which has about 15,000 clones, about 83% seen once. Per germline, CDR1 GTSNPN and CDR2 SVGIG (reference sequence). This CDR3 region has 16 residues. This sample stems from a study of T cell changes during pregnancy in multiple sclerosis. The V gene is TRBV30, the J gene TRBJ2-5, with D maybe TRBD2 (7 bases). The DNA matches TRBJ2-7 better at its end, which makes the J call doubtful. The source of this sequence is a female donor in good health, enrolled as a control in a pregnancy study. Sequenced here: CD8+ T cells from peripheral blood mononuclear cells, sampled after pregnancy. In DNA, the CDR3 is TGTGCCTGGAGTGTACCGCGGGGGCTCCTTTCCTACGAGCAGTACTTC. It codes for CAWSVPRGLLSYEQYF.